This TCR beta chain was identified in a study of cytomegalovirus exposure and HLA in healthy donors. This CDR3 comprises 19 residues. CDR1 and CDR2 (germline): SGDLS, YYNGEE. V was clipped by 0 bases and J by 1 base; unmatched bases: 3. Primers for the PCR totalled 60 Vbeta and 13 Jbeta. Only in-frame clones appear in the TCRdb table, and some are missing; sequencing was by immunoSEQ multiplex PCR. The sample totals around 150,000 clones; its top ten clones hold roughly 1.3%. This sequence joins TRBV9 and TRBJ2-2, with 16 bases that match TRBD2. The sequencing sample was made of PBMCs. This TCR was recovered from an older woman in good health and CMV-seronegative. The chain's CDR3 is CASSVVGTSGRVNTGELFF. The CDR3 DNA reads TGTGCCAGCAGCGTAGTCGGGACTAGCGGGAGGGTGAACACCGGGGAGCTGTTTTTT.